Listed below are T cell receptor beta chains from one sample, sequenced in a study of OX40 agonist ivuxolimab in advanced cancers. The method was immunoSEQ multiplex PCR; TCRdb's version includes in-frame clones alone and lacks a portion of them. The sample gives fewer than 85,000 clones, roughly 90% of which show up once; around 2.4% is in the top ten. Sequencing was performed on CD4+ or CD8+ T cells sorted from blood, taken in a trial of the OX40 agonist ivuxolimab. Source of these receptors: an adult with an advanced solid tumor such as melanoma, head and neck, liver or kidney cancer. Both conserved end residues are part of each CDR3. The D gene is left open where the match is weak. The size entry is marked missing in some rows and otherwise reads once, few, many or a size class.

TRBD1	TRBV4-1	-	TRBJ1-2	15	TGCGCCAGCAGCCAAGATCAAGGGGGCAGACTAGGCTACACCTTC	CASSQDQGGRLGYTF
-	TRBV5-1	-	TRBJ1-3	15	TGCGCCAGCAGCTTCGGACCGGGCTCTGGAAACACCATATATTTT	CASSFGPGSGNTIYF
-	TRBV15	-	TRBJ1-2	14	TGTGCCACCAGCAGAGAGGCAGGGGACTATGGCTACACCTTC	CATSREAGDYGYTF
-	TRBV6-1	-	TRBJ1-1	14	TGTGCCAGCAGTATTATGAGGGGGGACACTGAAGCTTTCTTT	CASSIMRGDTEAFF
TRBD2	TRBV28	-	TRBJ2-1	14	TGTGCCAGCACCGGACTAGGGTGGGACAATGAGCAGTTCTTC	CASTGLGWDNEQFF
-	TRBV10-2	-	TRBJ1-4	13	TGCGCCAGCAGGGGACACGGTAATGAAAAACTGTTTTTT	CASRGHGNEKLFF
-	TRBV5-1	-	TRBJ1-2	17	TGCGCCAGCAGCTTGTCTACCACGACAGTAGGCCCTTATGGCTACACCTTC	CASSLSTTTVGPYGYTF
-	TRBV4-2	once	TRBJ2-2	18	TGTGCCAGCAGCCGAACACGGACAGGCGGGGACGTACCCGGGGAGCTGTTTTTT	CASSRTRTGGDVPGELFF
TRBD1	TRBV20-1	-	TRBJ1-1	11	TGCAGTGCGCCTAAGACAGGGGAGGCTTTCTTT	CSAPKTGEAFF
-	TRBV29-1	-	TRBJ1-2	13	TGCAGCGTTGTTCGGGACTGGGGATATGGCTACACCTTC	CSVVRDWGYGYTF
TRBD2	TRBV19	-	TRBJ2-7	13	TGTGCCAGTTCTAGCGGGAGGGCCTACGAGCAGTACTTC	CASSSGRAYEQYF
-	TRBV5-1	-	TRBJ2-7	12	TGCGCCAGCAGCGGGTCAGGGGAAGAGCAGTACTTC	CASSGSGEEQYF
-	TRBV7-2	once	TRBJ1-2	14	TGTGCCAGCAGCTTAGCGGGGTACACCTATGGCTACACCTTC	CASSLAGYTYGYTF
TRBD2	TRBV28	-	TRBJ2-7	15	TGTGCCAGCAGTGCGTTAAGCGGGGGGTACCACGAGCAGTACTTC	CASSALSGGYHEQYF
-	TRBV7-2	-	TRBJ2-7	15	TGTGCCAGCAGCTTGGGGACCAATACCCGACGCGAGCAGTACTTC	CASSLGTNTRREQYF
-	TRBV29-1	-	TRBJ1-1	13	TGCAGCGTCTCCACTGGACAGAACACTGAAGCTTTCTTT	CSVSTGQNTEAFF
-	TRBV5-1	-	TRBJ2-2	13	TGCGCCAGCAATGCTGGCTCCACCGGGGAGCTGTTTTTT	CASNAGSTGELFF
-	TRBV2	-	TRBJ1-2	15	TGTGCCAGCACCCCCCAAGGGGTCGCCTTCTATGGCTACACCTTC	CASTPQGVAFYGYTF
-	TRBV29-1	-	TRBJ1-2	12	TGCAGCGTTGAAGGAGAGGTCGGCGGCTACACCTTC	CSVEGEVGGYTF
-	TRBV7-8	-	TRBJ1-3	12	TGTGCCAGCAGCTTAACGAAAAACACCATATATTTT	CASSLTKNTIYF
-	TRBV10-3	-	TRBJ1-5	14	TGTGCCATCAGTGAGCAAGCGGGCAGCCAGCCCCAGCATTTT	CAISEQAGSQPQHF
TRBD1	TRBV7-9	few	TRBJ1-2	15	TGTGCCAGCAGCCCCTGGGACAGGGATAACTATGGCTACACCTTC	CASSPWDRDNYGYTF
-	TRBV27	-	TRBJ1-5	14	TGTGCCAGCAGTTCGCCCTCAGGGGACCAGCCCCAGCATTTT	CASSSPSGDQPQHF
TRBD2	TRBV13	-	TRBJ2-1	15	TGTGCCAGCAGCAGCGGGGGGGCCTCCTACAATGAGCAGTTCTTC	CASSSGGASYNEQFF
-	TRBV7-9	-	TRBJ2-2	15	TGTGCCAGCAGTATAGGGCAGGGAGGCACCGGGGAGCTGTTTTTT	CASSIGQGGTGELFF
-	TRBV6-6	-	TRBJ2-7	16	TGTGCCAGCAGTTACTCGAGAACCGGGATCTCCTACGAGCAGTACTTC	CASSYSRTGISYEQYF
TRBD1	TRBV30	-	TRBJ1-2	14	TGTGCCTGGACCGGACAGGGAGGGAACTATGGCTACACCTTC	CAWTGQGGNYGYTF
TRBD2	TRBV5-1	-	TRBJ2-1	16	TGCGCCAGCAACTTGGGAGCGGGAGGGCCTCTAAATGAGCAGTTCTTC	CASNLGAGGPLNEQFF
-	TRBV7-9	once	TRBJ2-3	14	TGTGCCAGCAGCTTAGTGGGGATCACAGATACGCAGTATTTT	CASSLVGITDTQYF
TRBD1	TRBV19	-	TRBJ1-2	15	TGTGCCAGTAGTAATCCCCCGACAGGGGGCTATGGCTACACCTTC	CASSNPPTGGYGYTF
-	TRBV7-9	-	TRBJ1-2	14	TGTGCCAGCAGCTTAGCTGAACAGACCTATGGCTACACCTTC	CASSLAEQTYGYTF
TRBD1	TRBV29-1	once	TRBJ2-1	15	TGCAGCGCACTGAGGACAGGTGGCTCCTACAATGAGCAGTTCTTC	CSALRTGGSYNEQFF
TRBD1	TRBV27	-	TRBJ1-1	15	TGTGCCAGCAGTTCCTCCCGCCAGGGGGGCACTGAAGCTTTCTTT	CASSSSRQGGTEAFF
-	TRBV18	few	TRBJ1-1	13	TGTGCCAGCTCGAATTGGCTGAACACTGAAGCTTTCTTT	CASSNWLNTEAFF
-	TRBV2	-	TRBJ1-1	14	TGTGCCAGCAGCCTTTTACTCGAGAACACTGAAGCTTTCTTT	CASSLLLENTEAFF
-	TRBV5-8	-	TRBJ2-1	19	TGTGCCAGCAGCCGGTTCCCTGGAAGCCGGGACGGTAACTACAATGAGCAGTTCTTC	CASSRFPGSRDGNYNEQFF
-	TRBV5-4	-	TRBJ1-2	14	TGTGCCAGCAGCCCCGCAGGGAGCGGCTATGGCTACACCTTC	CASSPAGSGYGYTF
TRBD2	TRBV30	-	TRBJ2-5	16	TGTGCCTGGAGTGTTTCCGCCCTAGCGGGGGAGGAGACCCAGTACTTC	CAWSVSALAGEETQYF
-	TRBV5-4	-	TRBJ2-5	16	TGTGCCAGCAGCCTGGGGGGACTGTCGAACCAAGAGACCCAGTACTTC	CASSLGGLSNQETQYF
-	TRBV19	-	TRBJ2-4	16	TGTGCCAGTAGTATAGGGATGGCTTTCGCCCAAAACATTCAGTACTTC	CASSIGMAFAQNIQYF